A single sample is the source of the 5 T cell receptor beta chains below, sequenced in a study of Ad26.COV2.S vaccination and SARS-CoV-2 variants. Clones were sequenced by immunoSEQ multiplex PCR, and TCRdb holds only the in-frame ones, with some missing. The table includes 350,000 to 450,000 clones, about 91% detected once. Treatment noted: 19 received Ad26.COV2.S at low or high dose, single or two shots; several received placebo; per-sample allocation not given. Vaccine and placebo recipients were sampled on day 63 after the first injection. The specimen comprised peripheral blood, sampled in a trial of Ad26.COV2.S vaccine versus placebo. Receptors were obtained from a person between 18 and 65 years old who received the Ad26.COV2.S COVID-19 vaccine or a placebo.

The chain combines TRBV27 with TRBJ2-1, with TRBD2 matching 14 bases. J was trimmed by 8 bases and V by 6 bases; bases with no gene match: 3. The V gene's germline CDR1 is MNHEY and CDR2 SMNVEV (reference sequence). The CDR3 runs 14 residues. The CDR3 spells CASRGLAGDDEQFF. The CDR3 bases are TGTGCCAGCAGGGGACTAGCGGGAGATGATGAGCAGTTCTTC.

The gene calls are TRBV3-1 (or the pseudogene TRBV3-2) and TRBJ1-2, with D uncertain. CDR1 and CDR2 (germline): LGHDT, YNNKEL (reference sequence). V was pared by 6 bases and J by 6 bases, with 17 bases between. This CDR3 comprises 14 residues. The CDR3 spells CASRSRRELDGYTF. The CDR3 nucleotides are TGTGCCAGCAGGTCCAGGAGAGAATTGGATGGCTACACCTTC.

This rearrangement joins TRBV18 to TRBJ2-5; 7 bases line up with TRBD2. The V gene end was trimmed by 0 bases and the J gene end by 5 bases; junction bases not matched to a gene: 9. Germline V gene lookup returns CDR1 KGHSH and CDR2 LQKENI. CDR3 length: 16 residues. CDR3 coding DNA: TGTGCCAGCTCACCACCGTCTCGCGGGAGCTGGGAGACCCAGTACTTC. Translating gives CASSPPSRGSWETQYF.

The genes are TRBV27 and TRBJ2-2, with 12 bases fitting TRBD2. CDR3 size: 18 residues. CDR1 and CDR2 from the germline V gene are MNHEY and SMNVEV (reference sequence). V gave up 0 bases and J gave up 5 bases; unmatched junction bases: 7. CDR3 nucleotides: TGTGCCAGCAGTTTATCGTCTAGCGGGAGGGCCGTAACCGGGGAGCTGTTTTTT. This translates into CASSLSSSGRAVTGELFF.

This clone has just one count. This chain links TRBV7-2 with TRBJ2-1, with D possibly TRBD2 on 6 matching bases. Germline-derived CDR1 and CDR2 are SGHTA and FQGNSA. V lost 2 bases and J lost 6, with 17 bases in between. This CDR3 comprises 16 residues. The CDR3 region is CASSLFGGVFSNEQFF. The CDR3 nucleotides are TGTGCCAGCAGCTTATTTGGCGGGGTCTTCTCCAATGAGCAGTTCTTC.